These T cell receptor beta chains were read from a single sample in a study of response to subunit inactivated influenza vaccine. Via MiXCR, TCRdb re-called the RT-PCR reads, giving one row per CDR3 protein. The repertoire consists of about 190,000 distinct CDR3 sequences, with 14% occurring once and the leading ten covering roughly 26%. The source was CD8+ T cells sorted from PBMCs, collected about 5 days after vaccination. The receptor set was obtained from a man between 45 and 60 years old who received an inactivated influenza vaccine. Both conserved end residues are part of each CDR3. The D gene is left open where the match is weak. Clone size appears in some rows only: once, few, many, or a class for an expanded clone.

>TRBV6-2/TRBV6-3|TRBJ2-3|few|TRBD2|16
CASSPIAGGIGDTQYF
TGTGCCAGCAGTCCCATAGCGGGAGGAATCGGAGATACGCAGTATTTT
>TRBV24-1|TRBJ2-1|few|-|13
CATSGLWGNEQFF
TGTGCCACCAGTGGCCTATGGGGGAATGAGCAGTTCTTC
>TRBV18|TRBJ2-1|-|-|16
CASSPQDSPAYNEQFF
TGTGCCAGCTCACCACAGGACTCCCCGGCCTACAATGAGCAGTTCTTC
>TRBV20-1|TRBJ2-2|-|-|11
CSASHDGELFF
TGCAGTGCTAGTCATGACGGGGAGCTGTTTTTT
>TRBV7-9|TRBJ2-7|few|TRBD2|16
CASSTRDGGFLHEQYF
TGTGCCAGCAGCACGAGAGACGGGGGGTTTTTGCACGAGCAGTACTTC
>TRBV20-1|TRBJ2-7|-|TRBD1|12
CSARIRGYEQYF
TGCAGTGCTAGAATCAGGGGGTACGAGCAGTACTTC
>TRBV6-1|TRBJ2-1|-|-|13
CATYRDLYNEQFF
TGTGCCACCTACCGGGACCTATACAATGAGCAGTTCTTC
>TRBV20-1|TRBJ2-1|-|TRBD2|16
CCAQRGAGGSYNEQFF
TGCTGCGCTCAGAGAGGGGCGGGAGGGTCCTACAATGAGCAGTTCTTC
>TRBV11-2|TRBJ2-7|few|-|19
CASSRPLNLGGSFPYEQYF
TGTGCCAGCAGCAGACCTTTAAATCTTGGGGGCTCCTTTCCCTACGAGCAGTACTTC
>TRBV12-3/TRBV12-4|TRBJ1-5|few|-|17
CASSPIGGLGSNQPQHF
TGTGCCAGCAGTCCGATCGGGGGGTTAGGTAGCAATCAGCCCCAGCATTTT
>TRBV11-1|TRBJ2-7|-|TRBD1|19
CASSSHLGTGGPSYYEQYF
TGTGCCAGCAGCTCACATCTTGGGACAGGGGGCCCATCATACTACGAGCAGTACTTC
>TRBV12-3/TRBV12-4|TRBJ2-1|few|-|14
CASSPPVVRYEQFF
TGTGCCAGCAGTCCTCCGGTTGTGCGGTATGAGCAGTTCTTC
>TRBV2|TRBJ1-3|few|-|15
CASSEAPASGNTIYF
TGTGCCAGCAGTGAAGCTCCGGCTTCTGGAAACACCATATATTTT
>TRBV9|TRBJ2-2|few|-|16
CASSSKAGLNTGELFF
TGTGCCAGCAGCTCAAAGGCGGGGTTGAACACCGGGGAGCTGTTTTTT
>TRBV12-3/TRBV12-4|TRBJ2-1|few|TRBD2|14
CASSALAASEEQFF
TGTGCCAGCAGTGCCCTAGCGGCAAGTGAAGAGCAGTTCTTC
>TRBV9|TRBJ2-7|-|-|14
CASSRGVEIYEQYF
TGTGCCAGCTCCAGGGGGGTAGAAATTTACGAGCAGTACTTC